The next 5 T cell receptor beta chains were all read from a single sample in a study of T-cell reconstitution after alpha-beta-depleted transplantation in children. A library of TCRbeta sequences, prepared with unique molecular identifiers, was generated. TCRdb redid the calling of the PCR reads with MiXCR, one entry per CDR3 protein. The sample carries around 300,000 distinct CDR3 sequences, approximately 10% recorded once. Source: peripheral blood, taken 180 days after TCRalphabeta/CD19-depleted stem cell transplant. The receptor source for this set is a male patient between 2 and 9 years old who had a stem cell transplant for chronic granulomatous disease, so the T cells may come from the graft donor.

Worth noting for this clonotype: A much larger clonotype is one base distant, so this may be a read error. The chain links TRBV7-7 to TRBJ2-2; a possible D gene is TRBD2 (6 bases). Germline CDR1 reads SSHAT; CDR2 reads FNYEAQ (reference sequence). The CDR3 extends over 13 amino acids. CDR3 in amino acids: CASSSGPGGEQFF. The CDR3 bases are TGTGCTAGCAGCTCGGGCCCCGGAGGGGAGCAGTTTTTT.

This clonotype was counted at least ten times. The rearrangement uses TRBV5-1 and TRBJ1-1, with 9 bases aligning to TRBD1. The junction had 13 bases not matched to a gene; V was cut back by 2 bases and J by 5 bases. Germline loops: CDR1 SGHRS, CDR2 YFSETQ. This CDR3 region has 17 residues. CDR3 loop: CASSFLGTGGLGTEAFF. The CDR3 DNA reads as TGCGCCAGCAGCTTCTTGGGAACAGGGGGCCTGGGGACTGAAGCTTTCTTT.

The sample holds many counts of this clonotype. The chain has TRBV12-3 or TRBV12-4 and TRBJ2-3; D call uncertain. This CDR3 is built from 12 residues. V lost 5 bases to trimming and J lost 2 bases, with 5 bases between them. CDR3 coding DNA: TGTGCCAGCAGTGGTGACACAGATACGCAGTATTTT. Protein product: CASSGDTDTQYF.

At least ten counts were recorded for this clonotype. DNA for the CDR3: TGCAGTGCTGGCAGACTAGCGGGAGCGATAGAGACCCAGTACTTC. Protein: CSAGRLAGAIETQYF. V and J are TRBV20-1 and TRBJ2-5, with TRBD2 identical over 12 bases. This CDR3 is built from 15 residues. Germline loops: CDR1 DFQATT, CDR2 SNEGSKA (reference sequence). With V trimmed by 5 bases and J by 4 bases, 8 bases remained unmatched.

This clonotype has at least ten counts. The rearrangement uses TRBV5-1 and TRBJ2-5, with 13 bases fitting TRBD2. Germline V gene sequence: CDR1 SGHRS, CDR2 YFSETQ. This CDR3 has 16 amino acids. Trimming cost V 4 bases and J 5 bases; bases outside gene matches: 8. The CDR3 loop is CASSLGTSGNLETQYF. Here the CDR3 DNA reads TGCGCCAGCAGCCTAGGGACTAGCGGGAATCTCGAGACCCAGTACTTC.